This T cell receptor beta chain emerged from a study of T cell repertoires in cytomegalovirus infection. About the research overall: CMV epitopes in the study were HLA-C-restricted (recently identified) and HLA-B-restricted (well studied). The public TCR beta signatures pointed to both CMV infection and matching HLA type.

Findings and limits, study-wide: Using cumulative public TCR beta family frequency, the authors identified those who carried CMV together with the relevant HLA. Dominating the ex vivo response were TCR beta clonotypes that were CMV-specific and HLA-C-restricted.

This clonotype was counted many times. Its antigen is not identified. TCRdb fed the reads into MiXCR, producing one record per CDR3 protein. The sample lists about 770,000 distinct CDR3 sequences; about 27% were seen once. This material consisted of cultured CD8+ T cells from PBMCs, taken from culture after CMV antigen stimulation. This receptor was taken from a human donor in good health (CMV status not recorded). Some clones in this sample may be carry-over from other donors' samples.

In nucleotides, the CDR3 is TGTGCCAGCCGCCCTGAGAGCCTAAGCGTATACAATGAGCAGTTCTTC. Translating it yields CASRPESLSVYNEQFF. This chain links TRBV7-2 with TRBJ2-1; D not certain. The CDR3 consists of 16 residues. The germline gives CDR1 SGHTA, CDR2 FQGNSA. Trimming pared 8 bases from V and 4 bases from J, leaving 21 bases between.